Described below is a single T cell receptor (beta chain) sequence and its context. This CDR3 is 15 amino acids long. Germline V lookup: CDR1 MDHEN, CDR2 SYDVKM. The V and J ends lost 6 bases and 2 bases respectively, with 15 bases between them. The data were taken from a study of OX40 agonist ivuxolimab in advanced cancers. Study-level information: Among those treated, three patients had partial responses, one with hepatocellular carcinoma and two with cutaneous melanoma.

Assay: immunoSEQ multiplex PCR; the TCRdb copy retains only in-frame clones and omits some. Of around 60,000 clones in the sample, over 75% were seen once. The sample here was CD4+ or CD8+ T cells sorted from blood, taken in a trial of the OX40 agonist ivuxolimab. This chain joins TRBV28 and TRBJ2-3; D might be TRBD1 or TRBD2, each matching 5 bases. This TCR was sampled from an adult with an advanced solid tumor such as melanoma, head and neck, liver or kidney cancer. In nucleotides, the CDR3 is TGTGCCAGCAGCCAATCGGGACGGATCACAGATACGCAGTATTTT. This codes for CASSQSGRITDTQYF.